These 32 T cell receptor beta chains were all obtained from the same sample, sequenced in a study of T cells in Graves' hyperthyroidism and ophthalmopathy. From RNA transcripts, TCR beta CDR3 regions were amplified. An initial round of RT-PCR targeting the TCR CDR3 relied on the HTBI primer set. TCRdb independently ran MiXCR on the multiplex PCR reads; one entry per CDR3 protein. The sample carries some 800,000 distinct CDR3 sequences, 38% recorded once. The sample consisted of blood. All receptors derive from a man between 18 and 29 years old with Graves' hyperthyroidism.

This clonotype was counted ten times or more. The rearrangement links TRBV10-3 to TRBJ2-5, with 9 bases identical to TRBD1. J gave up 5 bases and V 4 bases, and 5 bases lay outside the gene matches. CDR3 length equals 14 residues. CDR1 and CDR2 (germline): ENHRY, SYGVKD. The CDR3 DNA sequence: TGTGCCATCAGTGGGGACAGGGTGGCCGAGACCCAGTACTTC. It yields the protein CAISGDRVAETQYF.

At least ten counts were recorded for this clonotype. This rearrangement joins TRBV29-1 to TRBJ2-6, with D perhaps matching TRBD1 (6 bases). V was pared by 0 bases and J by 0 bases, with 12 bases between. Germline V lookup: CDR1 SQVTM, CDR2 ANQGSEA. The CDR3 consists of 17 residues. CDR3 sequence: CSVEDRTELSGANVLTF. The CDR3 bases are TGCAGCGTTGAAGATAGGACAGAGCTCTCTGGGGCCAACGTCCTGACTTTC.

The chain employs TRBV6-5 and TRBJ2-5, with D possibly being TRBD2 (5 bases). CDR1 is MNHEY, CDR2 SVGAGI, per germline. Trimming stripped 0 bases from V and 7 bases from J, with 9 bases between. The CDR3 is 13 residues long. CDR3 in DNA: TGTGCCAGCAGTTACTCTGTCCGGGGGACCCAGTACTTC. As protein: CASSYSVRGTQYF.

In its sample, this clonotype was seen once. This may arise from a read error, as a much more abundant clone is one base away. This chain uses TRBV2 with TRBJ1-5; no clear D. Germline loops: CDR1 SNHLY, CDR2 FYNNEI. This CDR3 has 13 residues. The ends were cut back, 3 bases at V and 6 bases at J, with 9 bases in the middle. The CDR3 region has the DNA TGTGCCAGCAGTGATTTGGCCGTTCAGCCCCAGCATTTT. Its protein product is CASSDLAVQPQHF.

The chain carries TRBV7-2 and TRBJ2-5; the match to TRBD2 covers 13 bases. V gave up 6 bases and J gave up 2 bases; unmatched junction bases: 9. Germline assignment: CDR1 SGHTA and CDR2 FQGNSA. This CDR3 contains 17 residues. The CDR3 sequence is CASSSPRTSGGQETQYF. The CDR3 DNA is TGTGCCAGCAGTTCCCCCCGGACTAGCGGGGGACAAGAGACCCAGTACTTC. The complete variable domain, with remaining parts taken from reference TRBV7-2 and TRBJ2-5, reads GAGVSQSPSNKVTEKGKDVELRCDPISGHTALYWYRQSLGQGLEFLIYFQGNSAPDKSGLPSDRFSAERTGGSVSTLTIQRTQQEDSAVYLCASSSPRTSGGQETQYFGPGTRLLVL.

Remarks on this clonotype: Given a much more abundant clone one base away, this may be a read error. This sequence joins TRBV2 and TRBJ1-6; D is perhaps TRBD1 (5 bases). CDR1 and CDR2 from the germline V gene are SNHLY and FYNNEI. This CDR3 comprises 14 residues. The CDR3 region is CATGPGSYDSPLHF. CDR3 bases: TGTGCCACAGGGCCGGGCTCCTATGATTCACCCCTCCACTTT.

This clonotype was seen at least ten times. The genes are TRBV9 and TRBJ1-1; a weak D match, TRBD1 (5 bases). Germline CDR1 SGDLS, CDR2 YYNGEE. CDR3 length: 13 residues. V shed 0 bases and J shed 4 bases, with 7 bases lying between them. The CDR3 bases are TGTGCCAGCAGCGTAGGAGGGACCACTGAAGCTTTCTTT. This translates into CASSVGGTTEAFF.

On this clonotype: A much larger clone lies a single base off, so this may be a read error. The chain carries TRBV29-1 and TRBJ2-5, with D possibly TRBD1 on 6 matching bases. In germline, CDR1 is SQVTM, CDR2 ANQGSEA. The CDR3 has 10 amino acids. V shed 7 bases and J shed 7 bases, with 10 bases lying between them. The CDR3 loop reads CSGGLGTQYF. Written as DNA, the CDR3 is TGCAGCGGGGGGCTAGGGACCCAGTACTTC.

V gene TRBV9 combines with J gene TRBJ1-6; 10 nucleotides match TRBD1. Germline V gene sequence: CDR1 SGDLS, CDR2 YYNGEE. The CDR3 is 14 amino acids. Losses at the gene ends were 3 bases for V and 10 bases for J; bases not matched to a gene: 4. CDR3 region: CASSAGQGESPLHF. The CDR3 coding sequence is TGTGCCAGCAGCGCAGGACAGGGGGAATCACCCCTCCACTTT.

In its sample, this clonotype was seen a few times. The chain has TRBV5-1 and TRBJ1-1, with D uncertain. CDR1 is SGHRS, CDR2 YFSETQ, per germline. The ends were cut back, 0 bases at V and 8 bases at J, with 14 bases in the middle. CDR3 length: 14 amino acids. CDR3 amino acids: CASSLEVYGREAFF. CDR3 nucleotide sequence: TGCGCCAGCAGCTTGGAGGTATACGGGCGGGAAGCTTTCTTT.

Here the CDR3 reads CASSPRDTAYQETQYF. DNA for the CDR3: TGTGCCAGCAGCCCACGGGACACCGCGTACCAAGAGACCCAGTACTTC. This chain joins TRBV9 and TRBJ2-5; maybe TRBD1 (6 bases). The germline CDR1 and CDR2 sequences are SGDLS and YYNGEE. The V end was cut by 4 bases, the J end by 0 bases, with 16 bases between. This CDR3 contains 16 residues. The full variable domain, in which reference TRBV9 and TRBJ2-5 provide the parts outside the CDR3, is DSGVTQTPKHLITATGQRVTLRCSPRSGDLSVYWYQQSLDQGLQFLIQYYNGEERAKGNILERFSAQQFPDLHSELNLSSLELGDSALYFCASSPRDTAYQETQYFGPGTRLLVL.

This clonotype turned up a few times. The genes are TRBV20-1 and TRBJ1-2; a weak D match, TRBD1 (6 bases). Trimming left V 0 bases short and J 6 bases short, with 17 bases between. There are 15 residues in the CDR3. Germline V CDR1 and CDR2: DFQATT, SNEGSKA (reference sequence). CDR3 DNA sequence: TGCAGTGCTAGAGATTATGGAACAGGGAGCGATGGCTACACCTTC. Protein sequence: CSARDYGTGSDGYTF.

As for this clonotype: A single base separates this from a much larger clone, so it may be a read error. The gene calls are TRBV7-2 and TRBJ1-2; D is uncertain. The germline V gene encodes CDR1 SGHTA and CDR2 FQGNSA. This CDR3 is built from 14 residues. The V end lost 0 bases, the J end lost 4 bases, and 9 bases lay between the germline ends. CDR3 DNA sequence: TGTGCCAGCAGCTTAGCACACCTGGGCTATGGCTACACCTTC. This encodes CASSLAHLGYGYTF. The full variable domain, with the rest looked up from reference TRBV7-2 and TRBJ1-2, is GAGVSQSPSNKVTEKGKDVELRCDPISGHTALYWYRQSLGQGLEFLIYFQGNSAPDKSGLPSDRFSAERTGGSVSTLTIQRTQQEDSAVYLCASSLAHLGYGYTFGSGTRLTVV.

This clonotype turned up a few times. The junction differs from germline at one of its ends, possibly a read error. The chain recombines TRBV9 with TRBJ1-2, with 7 bases identical to TRBD1. The germline V gene encodes CDR1 SGDLS and CDR2 YYNGEE. This CDR3 has 14 amino acids. The CDR3 loop reads CASSEQGFNDGYTF. CDR3 coding DNA: TGTGCCAGCAGCGAACAGGGGTTTAACGATGGCTACACCTTC.

With respect to this clonotype: This is likely a read error, given that the CDR3 carries no conserved phenylalanine or tryptophan at its end. The chain links TRBV9 to TRBJ2-2; D gene uncertain. Trimming cost V 6 bases and J 0 bases, with 3 bases left between them. The CDR3 is 12 amino acids. Germline CDR1 reads SGDLS; CDR2 reads YYNGEE. CDR3 sequence: CASTSNTGELFL. The CDR3 DNA reads TGTGCCAGCACGTCGAACACCGGGGAGCTGTTTCTT.

The chain recombines TRBV19 with TRBJ1-6; tentatively, D is TRBD1 (6 bases). The CDR3 contains 19 residues. V shed 5 bases and J shed 10 bases, with 30 bases lying between them. Per the germline V gene, CDR1 is LNHDA and CDR2 is SQIVND (reference sequence). The CDR3 protein is CASSLSPGVPGDGGSPLHF. The DNA of the CDR3 is TGTGCCAGTAGTCTCTCTCCAGGGGTTCCCGGGGACGGGGGGTCACCCCTCCACTTT.

CDR3 residues: CSVAERETQYF. The CDR3, as DNA: TGCAGCGTAGCTGAGCGGGAGACCCAGTACTTC. The chain employs TRBV29-1 and TRBJ2-5; D may be TRBD2 (5 bases). CDR3 length: 11 amino acids. CDR1 and CDR2 (germline): SQVTM, ANQGSEA. V was shortened by 6 bases and J by 5 bases, with 10 bases between the two germline ends. Full variable domain (remainder filled in from reference TRBV29-1 and TRBJ2-5): SAVISQKPSRDICQRGTSLTIQCQVDSQVTMMFWYRQQPGQSLTLIATANQGSEATYESGFVIDKFPISRPNLTFSTLTVSNMSPEDSSIYLCSVAERETQYFGPGTRLLVL.

The chain joins TRBV24-1 to TRBJ2-5; 11 bases map to TRBD2. This CDR3 region has 13 residues. The trim removed 12 bases at V and 3 bases at J, leaving 5 bases unmatched. The germline gives CDR1 KGHDR, CDR2 SFDVKD. The CDR3 DNA reads TGTGCCTCCCAGGGACTAGCGGAAGAGACCCAGTACTTC. Protein: CASQGLAEETQYF.

At least ten counts were recorded for this clonotype. The V and J genes are TRBV10-3 and TRBJ1-1, with 7 nucleotides matching TRBD1. The CDR3 is made up of 14 amino acids. Germline-derived CDR1 and CDR2 are ENHRY and SYGVKD. With V trimmed by 6 bases and J by 1 base, 5 bases remained unmatched. CDR3 loop: CAIRQTGQNTEAFF. CDR3 DNA: TGTGCCATCAGACAGACAGGGCAGAACACTGAAGCTTTCTTT.

In its sample, this clonotype was seen many times. The rearrangement links TRBV5-6 to TRBJ2-2; D is unresolved. Deletions cut 3 bases from V and 6 bases from J, with 6 bases between. Germline CDR1 and CDR2: SGHDT and YYEEEE. CDR3 length equals 12 residues. CDR3 nucleotides: TGTGCCAGCAGCTACGGTGCCGGGGAGCTGTTTTTT. This encodes CASSYGAGELFF. Based on the CDR3 plus reference TRBV5-6 and TRBJ2-2, the full variable domain is DAGVTQSPTHLIKTRGQQVTLRCSPKSGHDTVSWYQQALGQGPQFIFQYYEEEERQRGNFPDRFSGHQFPNYSSELNVNALLLGDSALYLCASSYGAGELFFGEGSRLTVL.

As concerns this clonotype: Just one base apart from a much larger clone, this may be a read error. CDR3 nucleotides: TGTGCCAGCCGCAGACAGGTACAATTACCCCTCCACTTT. It yields the protein CASRRQVQLPLHF. The V gene is TRBV2, the J gene TRBJ1-6, with D possibly being TRBD1 (6 bases). CDR1 and CDR2 from the germline V gene are SNHLY and FYNNEI. The CDR3 contains 13 residues. V lost 8 bases to trimming and J lost 12 bases, with 17 bases between them.

This clonotype occurred many times. This chain uses TRBV10-2 with TRBJ1-1; tentatively, D is TRBD1 (5 bases). V shed 3 bases and J shed 0 bases, with 8 bases lying between them. The CDR3 has 14 amino acids. CDR1 and CDR2 (germline): WSHSY, SAAADI. DNA for the CDR3: TGCGCCAGCAGTGACGACAGCATGAACACTGAAGCTTTCTTT. This sequence encodes CASSDDSMNTEAFF.

The gene calls are TRBV7-2 and TRBJ1-3; no clear D. The CDR3 is made up of 15 amino acids. V dropped 5 bases and J dropped 3 bases, with 14 bases sitting between them. Germline assignment: CDR1 SGHTA and CDR2 FQGNSA. For the CDR3, the DNA is TGTGCCAGCAGCCTCGTTGCGGGATATGGAAACACCATATATTTT. Residues: CASSLVAGYGNTIYF. The full variable domain, its missing parts supplied by reference TRBV7-2 and TRBJ1-3, is GAGVSQSPSNKVTEKGKDVELRCDPISGHTALYWYRQSLGQGLEFLIYFQGNSAPDKSGLPSDRFSAERTGGSVSTLTIQRTQQEDSAVYLCASSLVAGYGNTIYFGEGSWLTVV.

V usage is TRBV14 and J usage is TRBJ2-2; the D is unclear. Germline V gives CDR1 SGHDN, CDR2 FVKESK. CDR3 length: 15 residues. V was trimmed by 3 bases and J by 7 bases, leaving 15 bases between them. The CDR3 region has the DNA TGTGCCAGCAGCCAGGCGGTCGAAGCAGGCGGGGAGCTGTTTTTT. Translating gives CASSQAVEAGGELFF.

This clonotype was seen only a few times. The chain joins TRBV2 to TRBJ2-5; D is tentatively TRBD1 or TRBD2 (5 bases each). CDR1 and CDR2 (germline): SNHLY, FYNNEI. This CDR3 has 16 residues. Trimming shortened V by 7 bases and J by 5 bases, and 23 bases separated the two germline ends. This CDR3 reads CASTRDHGRRSETQYF. The CDR3 bases are TGTGCCAGCACTAGGGACCACGGGCGAAGGAGTGAGACCCAGTACTTC.

This clonotype occurred many times. V gene TRBV25-1 combines with J gene TRBJ2-7; TRBD1 matches at 11 bases. Germline assignment: CDR1 MGHDK and CDR2 SYGVNS. V gave up 4 bases and J gave up 4 bases; unmatched junction bases: 6. The CDR3 totals 15 residues. This chain's CDR3 is CASSGDRGAPYEQYF. As DNA, the CDR3 is TGTGCCAGCAGTGGGGACAGGGGGGCTCCTTACGAGCAGTACTTC.

This clonotype was counted at least ten times. In this CDR3 the conserved last residue, phenylalanine or tryptophan, is missing, so a read error is likely. No DNA is shown, since the ends of the CDR3 on it are uncertain; the CDR3 is the one TCRdb lists. This chain uses TRBV6-5 with TRBJ1-1. Germline CDR1 and CDR2: MNHEY and SVGAGI. Counting both end residues, the CDR3 totals 12 amino acids. The CDR3 loop reads CASSEGRTDTAG.

The chain employs TRBV15 and TRBJ2-7, with D possibly being TRBD2 (5 bases). Between the trimmed V and J ends, which lost 0 bases and 5 bases, there was a span of 14 bases. The V gene's germline CDR1 is LNHNV and CDR2 YYDKDF (reference sequence). The CDR3 has 15 residues. CDR3 sequence: CATSRDRGRLNEQYF. The CDR3 coding sequence is TGTGCCACCAGCAGAGATAGAGGGCGTTTGAACGAGCAGTACTTC.

The chain employs TRBV2 and TRBJ2-2; 12 bases align to TRBD2. V shed 6 bases, J shed 5 bases, and the junction held 7 bases outside the gene matches. Germline V lookup: CDR1 SNHLY, CDR2 FYNNEI. The CDR3 spans 16 residues. This CDR3 reads CASSSLAGGGTGELFF. DNA of the CDR3: TGTGCCAGCAGCTCACTAGCGGGAGGAGGTACCGGGGAGCTGTTTTTT.

The chain carries TRBV7-2 and TRBJ2-5, with D tentatively TRBD1 (6 bases). CDR3 length equals 16 residues. The V gene lost 4 bases and the J gene lost 1 base, with 16 bases spanning the gap. CDR1 is SGHTA and CDR2 is FQGNSA in the germline V gene. CDR3 coding DNA: TGTGCCAGCAGCTCCACGGACAGAACTTTCCAAGAGACCCAGTACTTC. Its protein product is CASSSTDRTFQETQYF.

This rearrangement joins TRBV25-1 to TRBJ1-1; TRBD1 matches at 8 bases. CDR1 and CDR2 (germline): MGHDK, SYGVNS. Trimming took 6 bases from V and 3 from J; bases not matched to a gene: 6. The CDR3 is 14 amino acids. The CDR3 protein is CASSSTGGDTEAFF. The CDR3 DNA reads TGTGCCAGCAGCTCCACAGGGGGGGACACTGAAGCTTTCTTT.

This clonotype has at least ten counts. The J gene is TRBJ2-2, the V gene TRBV5-1; the D gene is possibly TRBD1 (5 bases). Germline V lookup: CDR1 SGHRS, CDR2 YFSETQ. With 0 bases removed from V and 6 bases from J, the gap between germline ends came to 9 bases. The CDR3 is made up of 14 amino acids. CDR3 in amino acids: CASSLGRASGELFF. The DNA of the CDR3 is TGCGCCAGCAGCTTGGGCAGGGCGTCCGGGGAGCTGTTTTTT.